The 12 T cell receptor beta chains reported below all come from one sample, sequenced in a study of blood T cell repertoires in COVID-19. TCRdb keeps only in-frame clones here, not all; method: immunoSEQ multiplex PCR. The repertoire holds about 160,000 clones, with roughly 90% as singletons. What was sequenced was PBMCs or T cells enriched from blood (not recorded which). These receptors originate from a woman between 50 and 59 years old who had recovered from COVID-19.

The rearrangement joins TRBV18 to TRBJ1-3, with a possible D match to TRBD1 (6 bases). Trimming pared 2 bases from V and 9 bases from J, leaving 14 bases between. The CDR3 length is 14 residues. Germline CDR1 reads KGHSH; CDR2 reads LQKENI. The CDR3 sequence: CASSPETGFGTIYF. Here the CDR3 DNA reads TGTGCCAGCTCACCAGAGACAGGTTTTGGCACCATATATTTT.

This rearrangement joins TRBV5-8 to TRBJ1-6, with TRBD1 matching 10 bases. The junction had 4 bases not matched to a gene; V was cut back by 3 bases and J by 10 bases. Germline CDR1 reads SGHTS; CDR2 reads YDEGEE. This CDR3 has 14 residues. For the CDR3, the DNA is TGTGCCAGCAGCTCCGGACAGGGGGGATCACCCCTCCACTTT. Translation gives CASSSGQGGSPLHF.

This clone was seen a handful of times. This chain joins TRBV16 and TRBJ1-2; 7 bases line up with TRBD1. The CDR3 is 14 amino acids. After removal of 4 bases from V and 7 bases from J, the junction contained 9 bases not matched to a gene. Germline values: CDR1 KGHSY, CDR2 FQNENV. DNA for the CDR3: TGTGCCAGCAGCCTCACGACAGGGCTTGGTGGCTACACCTTC. Encoded protein: CASSLTTGLGGYTF.

The V gene is TRBV7-2, the J gene TRBJ2-3, with a possible D match to TRBD2 (7 bases). Germline V gene sequence: CDR1 SGHTA, CDR2 FQGNSA. This CDR3 spans 17 amino acids. Trimming shortened V by 1 base and J by 3 bases, and 17 bases separated the two germline ends. The CDR3 loop reads CASSLVASGGWTDTQYF. The DNA of the CDR3 is TGTGCCAGCAGCTTAGTAGCATCGGGGGGCTGGACAGATACGCAGTATTTT.

V is TRBV2 and J is TRBJ2-7, with 7 nucleotides matching TRBD2. Germline CDR1 reads SNHLY; CDR2 reads FYNNEI. This CDR3 contains 13 residues. V shed 8 bases and J 3 bases; nucleotides not matched to a gene: 7. CDR3 DNA: TGTGCCAGCCTTGGGAGGGATAGCTACGAGCAGTACTTC. Translation gives CASLGRDSYEQYF. The complete variable domain, with remaining parts taken from reference TRBV2 and TRBJ2-7, reads EPEVTQTPSHQVTQMGQEVILRCVPISNHLYFYWYRQILGQKVEFLVSFYNNEISEKSEIFDDQFSVERPDGSNFTLKIRSTKLEDSAMYFCASLGRDSYEQYFGPGTRLTVT.

The rearrangement uses TRBV19 and TRBJ1-6; tentatively, D is TRBD1 (5 bases). Germline V gene data show CDR1 as LNHDA and CDR2 as SQIVND (reference sequence). V gave up 1 base and J gave up 8 bases, with 9 bases separating them. This CDR3 comprises 14 residues. In nucleotides, the CDR3 is TGTGCCAGTAGTATAGCAGGGTTTGATTCACCCCTCCACTTT. As protein: CASSIAGFDSPLHF.

This chain joins TRBV4-3 and TRBJ1-1; D not resolved. Trimming stripped 0 bases from V and 1 base from J, with 6 bases between. Germline lookup yields CDR1 LGHNA and CDR2 YSLEER. The CDR3 runs to 14 residues. The CDR3 DNA reads TGCGCCAGCAGCCAAGAGGGCCCGAACACTGAAGCTTTCTTT. Residues: CASSQEGPNTEAFF.

This clone was counted a few times. The V gene is TRBV5-1, the J gene TRBJ1-3; TRBD1 is a possible D gene (5 bases). Germline assignment: CDR1 SGHRS and CDR2 YFSETQ. The V end lost 4 bases, the J end lost 2 bases, and 13 bases lay between the germline ends. CDR3 length: 15 residues. CDR3 DNA: TGCGCCAGCAGCGTGGTGGCAGGGCCTGGAAACACCATATATTTT. It translates to CASSVVAGPGNTIYF.

The chain recombines TRBV5-1 with TRBJ2-2; TRBD2 matches 10 bases. There are 17 residues in the CDR3. V lost 4 bases and J lost 3; bases outside the gene matches: 9. The V gene's germline CDR1 is SGHRS and CDR2 YFSETQ. CDR3 DNA: TGCGCCAGCAGCCTGCGAGCGGGGGGGCCGGACACCGGGGAGCTGTTTTTT. This gives the protein CASSLRAGGPDTGELFF. The full variable domain, completed using reference TRBV5-1 and TRBJ2-2, is KAGVTQTPRYLIKTRGQQVTLSCSPISGHRSVSWYQQTPGQGLQFLFEYFSETQRNKGNFPGRFSGRQFSNSRSEMNVSTLELGDSALYLCASSLRAGGPDTGELFFGEGSRLTVL.

On this clone itself: Different DNA sequences within this sample yield the same CDR3. V and J are TRBV15 and TRBJ1-3, with 8 bases identical to TRBD1. Trimming at V came to 1 base and at J to 0 bases, leaving 2 bases not matched to a gene. CDR3 length: 16 amino acids. Germline V gene lookup returns CDR1 LNHNV and CDR2 YYDKDF (reference sequence). The CDR3 DNA reads as TGTGCCACCAGCAGAGGGGACAGGTTCTCTGGAAACACCATATATTTT. It yields the protein CATSRGDRFSGNTIYF.

This rearrangement joins TRBV12-3 or TRBV12-4 to TRBJ2-7, with D uncertain. The CDR3 consists of 13 residues. V lost 3 bases, J lost 5 bases, and 11 bases lay in between. The CDR3 DNA is TGTGCCAGCAGTTTGGTGAGGCTCCACGAGCAGTACTTC. It yields the protein CASSLVRLHEQYF.

The chain joins TRBV21-1 to TRBJ2-7; the listed D gene, TRBD2, was not tested against the DNA. TRBV21-1 is a pseudogene segment. The length of the CDR3 is 11 residues. The CDR3 bases are TGTGCCAGCAGCACGGGGAACGAGCAGTACTTC. Protein: CASSTGNEQYF.